This TCR beta chain was profiled in a study of blood T cell repertoires in COVID-19. The assay was immunoSEQ multiplex PCR, and TCRdb's table has in-frame clones only and misses some. This repertoire shows about 250,000 clones, 88% found once; its top ten account for over 3%. The clonotype was recovered from a woman aged 40 to 55 who had been exposed to COVID-19. Sequencing was done on a sample of PBMCs or T cells enriched from blood (not recorded which).

The DNA for the CDR3 is TGTGCCAGCAGCCTAACCGTGCTTAATGGCTACACCTTC. As protein: CASSLTVLNGYTF. The chain carries TRBV7-9 and TRBJ1-2; D gene unclear. The V and J ends lost 5 bases and 6 bases respectively, with 13 bases between them. CDR1 and CDR2 from the germline V gene are SEHNR and FQNEAQ (reference sequence). The CDR3 is made up of 13 amino acids.